The entry that follows covers one TCR beta chain sequence. In the original analysis: Scientists estimated how many nucleated cells there were by amplifying reference gene primers. Profiling relied on immunoSEQ multiplex PCR, and the TCRdb table lists in-frame clones only, not all of them. V and J calls and clone size are those listed in that table; D and trimming were worked out from the DNA. The sample lists approximately 280,000 clones; approximately 88% were seen once. Germline V CDR1 and CDR2: LGHNA, YSLEER. The CDR3 has 14 amino acids. Trimming left V 8 bases short and J 2 bases short, with 13 bases between. The record originates from a study of blood T cell repertoires in COVID-19. Study overall: Acute and convalescent COVID-19 specimens originated in the United States, Italy and Spain. PBMCs, B-cell-depleted T cells, or T cells were the source of the cDNA or gDNA that made up the material.

The chain joins TRBV4-3 to TRBJ2-1; perhaps TRBD2 as D (6 bases). The sample consisted of peripheral blood. The receptor comes from a man aged 18 to 35 with active or convalescent COVID-19. The CDR3 sequence is CASGRRGTYNEQFF. In DNA, the CDR3 is TGCGCCAGCGGCCGGAGGGGCACCTACAATGAGCAGTTCTTC.